The TCR beta chain under discussion was sequenced for a study of blood T cell repertoires in COVID-19. About the research overall: Donors in the United States, Italy and Spain gave samples during acute or convalescent COVID-19. The analysed material was cDNA or gDNA that came from T cells, B-cell-depleted T cells, or PBMCs.

V lost 2 bases, J lost 2 bases, and 10 bases lay in between. Germline-derived CDR1 and CDR2 are LGHDT and YNNKEL (reference sequence). The CDR3 loop spans 14 amino acids. In the original processing: Amplified reference gene primers provided the basis for estimating nucleated cell counts. Assay used: immunoSEQ multiplex PCR; TCRdb lists only in-frame clones, some missing. Clonal size and the V and J genes are those of that table, whereas D and trimming came from the DNA. The repertoire holds some 160,000 clones, with about 88% as singletons. V is TRBV3-1 (or the pseudogene TRBV3-2) and J is TRBJ2-7; D may be TRBD2 (6 bases). This sequence was found in a man aged 45-60 years who had recovered from COVID-19. Sequenced sample: peripheral blood. DNA for the CDR3: TGTGCCAGCAGCCAACTTAGCGGTACCTACGAGCAGTACTTC. It yields the protein CASSQLSGTYEQYF.